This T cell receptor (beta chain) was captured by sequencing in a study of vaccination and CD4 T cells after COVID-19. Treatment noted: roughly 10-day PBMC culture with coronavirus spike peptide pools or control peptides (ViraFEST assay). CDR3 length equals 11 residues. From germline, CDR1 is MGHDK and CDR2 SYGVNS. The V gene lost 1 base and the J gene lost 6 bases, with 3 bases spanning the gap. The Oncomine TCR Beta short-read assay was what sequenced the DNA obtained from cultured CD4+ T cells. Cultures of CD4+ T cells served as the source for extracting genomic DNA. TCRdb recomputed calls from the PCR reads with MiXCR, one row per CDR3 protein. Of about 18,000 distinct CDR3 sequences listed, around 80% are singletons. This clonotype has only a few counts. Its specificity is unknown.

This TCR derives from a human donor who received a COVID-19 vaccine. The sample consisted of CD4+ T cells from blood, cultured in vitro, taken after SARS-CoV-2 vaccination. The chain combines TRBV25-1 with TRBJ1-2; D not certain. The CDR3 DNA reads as TGTGCCAGCAGTGAATCTAATGGCTACACCTTC. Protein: CASSESNGYTF.